The 16 T cell receptor beta chains listed next were all sequenced from one sample in a study of blood T cells in healthy people across ages. The authors ran a second PCR of about 6 to 12 cycles using a sample-barcoded 5' primer and a J-beta primer mix. Each CDR3 protein gets one entry after TCRdb re-called the 5' RACE reads with MiXCR. This table holds roughly 860,000 distinct CDR3 sequences, about 59% found once. Sequencing input: blood. The receptors come from a man aged 30 to 45 in good health.

The chain has TRBV2 and TRBJ2-1, with 10 bases identical to TRBD1. J was trimmed by 4 bases and V by 8 bases; bases with no gene match: 8. The germline gives CDR1 SNHLY, CDR2 FYNNEI. This CDR3 has 15 residues. This CDR3 is CASAKPGQGYNEQFF. CDR3 nucleotides: TGTGCCAGCGCTAAACCGGGACAGGGGTACAATGAGCAGTTCTTC.

This sequence joins TRBV15 and TRBJ2-3; weak D call: TRBD2 (6 bases). V was clipped by 6 bases and J by 2 bases, with 15 bases between them. Germline V CDR1 and CDR2: LNHNV, YYDKDF (reference sequence). The CDR3 sequence is 15 residues long. The CDR3 DNA reads as TGTGCCACCAGATACCAGCTAGCGAACACAGATACGCAGTATTTT. Its protein product is CATRYQLANTDTQYF. The full variable domain, completed using reference TRBV15 and TRBJ2-3, is DAMVIQNPRYQVTQFGKPVTLSCSQTLNHNVMYWYQQKSSQAPKLLFHYYDKDFNNEADTPDNFQSRRPNTSFCFLDIRSPGLGDTAMYLCATRYQLANTDTQYFGPGTRLTVL.

The chain employs TRBV7-2 and TRBJ2-4; 14 bases align to TRBD2. V shed 0 bases, J shed 13 bases, and the junction held 11 bases outside the gene matches. Germline assignment: CDR1 SGHTA and CDR2 FQGNSA. CDR3 length: 17 residues. CDR3 in amino acids: CASSLALGLAGGGEQYF. DNA for the CDR3: TGTGCCAGCAGCTTAGCGCTCGGACTAGCGGGGGGAGGTGAGCAGTACTTC.

V is TRBV2 and J is TRBJ2-3; the match to TRBD1 covers 7 bases. The CDR3 length is 15 residues. The germline gives CDR1 SNHLY, CDR2 FYNNEI. Germline trimming cut 0 bases from V and 1 base from J; bases unmatched to any gene: 1. CDR3 DNA: TGTGCCAGCAGTGAAGCGCAGGGGGGCACAGATACGCAGTATTTT. Translating gives CASSEAQGGTDTQYF.

This clonotype was seen many times. The chain has TRBV20-1 and TRBJ2-7; 9 nucleotides agree with TRBD2. Losses at the gene ends were 0 bases for V and 7 bases for J; bases not matched to a gene: 10. Germline CDR1 reads DFQATT; CDR2 reads SNEGSKA (reference sequence). CDR3 length: 15 residues. The CDR3 DNA reads as TGCAGTGCTAGAGATTGGGTAGCGGGAGTCCATGAGCAGTACTTC. Amino acid sequence: CSARDWVAGVHEQYF.

The V and J genes are TRBV6-6 and TRBJ2-3; 13 nucleotides agree with TRBD2. This CDR3 has 14 residues. Germline loops: CDR1 MNHNY, CDR2 SVGAGI (reference sequence). Trimming at V came to 7 bases and at J to 6 bases, leaving 4 bases not matched to a gene. The CDR3 region has the DNA TGTGCCAGCACTCAGGGACTAGCGGGGGATACGCAGTATTTT. Translated, it gives CASTQGLAGDTQYF.

The genes are TRBV27 and TRBJ1-5; TRBD1 might be the D (6 bases). The CDR3 totals 14 residues. The V gene lost 2 bases and the J gene lost 5 bases, with 10 bases spanning the gap. Germline V gives CDR1 MNHEY, CDR2 SMNVEV (reference sequence). This CDR3 is CASSLEGVHQPQHF. DNA for the CDR3: TGTGCCAGCAGTTTAGAGGGGGTGCATCAGCCCCAGCATTTT.

J is TRBJ2-5 and V is TRBV9; D is possibly TRBD2 (5 bases). The J call may be faulty, since TRBJ2-7 better matches the DNA end. The germline V gene encodes CDR1 SGDLS and CDR2 YYNGEE. The CDR3 is 13 amino acids. In DNA form, the CDR3 reads TGTGCCAGCAGCCCCTGGGGAGATTACGAGCAGTACTTC. This encodes CASSPWGDYEQYF.

The genes are TRBV20-1 and TRBJ2-7; weak D call: TRBD1 (6 bases). V was pared by 3 bases and J by 3 bases, with 12 bases between. This CDR3 contains 13 residues. Germline V lookup: CDR1 DFQATT, CDR2 SNEGSKA (reference sequence). Here the CDR3 DNA reads TGCAGTGCTAGGTCAGGGGTGATCTACGAGCAGTACTTC. As protein: CSARSGVIYEQYF.

This chain links TRBV2 with TRBJ2-1, with 10 bases matching TRBD1. The CDR3 totals 16 residues. The germline CDR1 and CDR2 sequences are SNHLY and FYNNEI. V shed 6 bases, J shed 3 bases, and the junction held 8 bases outside the gene matches. CDR3 bases: TGTGCCAGCAGGGCTACTGACAGGGGGCTCTACAATGAGCAGTTCTTC. It translates to CASRATDRGLYNEQFF. Full variable domain (outside the CDR3, taken from reference TRBV2 and TRBJ2-1): EPEVTQTPSHQVTQMGQEVILRCVPISNHLYFYWYRQILGQKVEFLVSFYNNEISEKSEIFDDQFSVERPDGSNFTLKIRSTKLEDSAMYFCASRATDRGLYNEQFFGPGTRLTVL.

The sample holds a few counts of this clonotype. This chain connects TRBV10-3 to TRBJ2-2; D perhaps matches TRBD2 (5 bases). The ends were cut back, 4 bases at V and 4 bases at J, with 13 bases in the middle. Germline V gives CDR1 ENHRY, CDR2 SYGVKD. This CDR3 contains 15 residues. This chain's CDR3 is CAISAGVRGTGELFF. As DNA, the CDR3 is TGTGCCATCAGTGCCGGGGTTCGAGGCACCGGGGAGCTGTTTTTT.

This chain uses TRBV4-3 with TRBJ1-2; 8 bases are a match to TRBD1. The germline V gene has CDR1 LGHNA and CDR2 YSLEER. The CDR3 totals 12 residues. J was trimmed by 12 bases and V by 3 bases; bases with no gene match: 6. This CDR3 is CASSHARGPNTF. As DNA, the CDR3 is TGCGCCAGCAGCCACGCCAGGGGGCCGAACACCTTC.

The rearrangement joins TRBV27 to TRBJ2-3; 7 bases match TRBD1. The CDR3 loop spans 16 amino acids. Per germline, CDR1 MNHEY and CDR2 SMNVEV (reference sequence). V shed 3 bases and J 4 bases; nucleotides not matched to a gene: 10. The chain's CDR3 is CASSFTGTEFADTQYF. The CDR3 DNA is TGTGCCAGCAGTTTCACCGGGACAGAGTTCGCAGATACGCAGTATTTT.

This clonotype was observed a few times. The J gene is TRBJ2-3, the V gene TRBV11-3; 7 bases are shared with TRBD2. With V trimmed by 5 bases and J by 4 bases, 6 bases remained unmatched. Germline CDR1 and CDR2: SGHNT and YENEEA. The CDR3 is made up of 14 amino acids. CDR3 sequence reads: CASSARLAPDTQYF. CDR3 nucleotide sequence: TGTGCCAGCAGCGCCCGACTAGCCCCAGATACGCAGTATTTT.

J is TRBJ2-7 and V is TRBV7-9; 7 nucleotides agree with TRBD1. The CDR3 is 13 amino acids. Per the germline V gene, CDR1 is SEHNR and CDR2 is FQNEAQ (reference sequence). Trimming cost V 5 bases and J 3 bases; bases outside gene matches: 4. The DNA for the CDR3 is TGTGCCAGCAGCCCGCGACAGGGCTACGAGCAGTACTTC. This translates into CASSPRQGYEQYF. Variable domain in full (rest from reference TRBV7-9 and TRBJ2-7): DTGVSQNPRHKITKRGQNVTFRCDPISEHNRLYWYRQTLGQGPEFLTYFQNEAQLEKSRLLSDRFSAERPKGSFSTLEIQRTEQGDSAMYLCASSPRQGYEQYFGPGTRLTVT.

The rearrangement joins TRBV6-5 to TRBJ1-6; no definite D call. Germline lookup yields CDR1 MNHEY and CDR2 SVGAGI. V gave up 6 bases and J gave up 1 base, with 10 bases separating them. This CDR3 contains 15 residues. CDR3 in DNA: TGTGCCAGCAGGGAGTCCCTTTCCTATAATTCACCCCTCCACTTT. Its translation: CASRESLSYNSPLHF.